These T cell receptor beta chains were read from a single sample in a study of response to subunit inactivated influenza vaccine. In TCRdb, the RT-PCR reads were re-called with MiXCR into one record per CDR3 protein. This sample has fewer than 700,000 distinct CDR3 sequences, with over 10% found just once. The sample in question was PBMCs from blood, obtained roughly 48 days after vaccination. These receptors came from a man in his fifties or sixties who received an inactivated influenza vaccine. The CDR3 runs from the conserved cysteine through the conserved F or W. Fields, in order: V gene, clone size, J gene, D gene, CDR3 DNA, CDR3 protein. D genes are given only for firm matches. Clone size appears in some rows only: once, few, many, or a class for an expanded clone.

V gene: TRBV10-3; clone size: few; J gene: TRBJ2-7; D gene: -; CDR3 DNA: TGTGCCATCAGTCCCCTCGTGGCCTCTTCCTACGAGCAGTACTTC; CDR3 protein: CAISPLVASSYEQYF
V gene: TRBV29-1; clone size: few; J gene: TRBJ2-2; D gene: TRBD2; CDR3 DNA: TGCAGCGTTGAGGTGTGGGAGGGCGGCACCGGGGAGCTGTTTTTT; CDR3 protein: CSVEVWEGGTGELFF
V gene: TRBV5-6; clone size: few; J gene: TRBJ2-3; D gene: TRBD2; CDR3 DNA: TGTGCCAGCGGGGCTGGGACTACGCGCACAGATACGCAGTATTTT; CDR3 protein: CASGAGTTRTDTQYF
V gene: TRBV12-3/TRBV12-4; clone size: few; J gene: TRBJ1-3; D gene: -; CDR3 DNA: TGTGCCAGCAGTTTACGATTTCCCTCTGGAAACACCATATATTTT; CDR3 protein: CASSLRFPSGNTIYF
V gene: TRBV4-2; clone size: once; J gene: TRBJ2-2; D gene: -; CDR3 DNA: TGTGCCAGCAGCCGGGAATTACAGGGAGGCGCCACCGGGGAGCTGTTTTTT; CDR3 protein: CASSRELQGGATGELFF
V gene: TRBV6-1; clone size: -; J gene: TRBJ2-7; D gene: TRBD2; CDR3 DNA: TGTGCCAGCAGCCCCCAACCTCTAGCGGGTGCCTACGAGCAGTACTTC; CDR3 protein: CASSPQPLAGAYEQYF
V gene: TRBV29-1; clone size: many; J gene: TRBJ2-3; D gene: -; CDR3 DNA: TGCAGCGTTGAACCGGGGACAGATACGCAGTATTTT; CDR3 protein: CSVEPGTDTQYF
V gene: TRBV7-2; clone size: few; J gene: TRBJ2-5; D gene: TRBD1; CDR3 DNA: TGTGCCAGCAAGCAGGGGGCGAGAGAGACCCAGTACTTC; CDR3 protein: CASKQGARETQYF
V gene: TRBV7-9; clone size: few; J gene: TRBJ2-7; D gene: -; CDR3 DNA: TGTGCCAGCAGCCCCAGCGTGGTGCAGGTACTTCGAGAGCAGTACTTC; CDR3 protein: CASSPSVVQVLREQYF
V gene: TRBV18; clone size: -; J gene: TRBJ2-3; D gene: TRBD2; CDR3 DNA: TGTGCCAGCTCACCACGACTAGCGGGAGGATACCCAAGCACAGATACGCAGTATTTT; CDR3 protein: CASSPRLAGGYPSTDTQYF
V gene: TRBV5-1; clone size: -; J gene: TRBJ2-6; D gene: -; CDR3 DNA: TGCGCCAGCAGCTTGAGCAGCCGGCCAGATCGTTACTCTGGGGCCAACGTCCTGACTTTC; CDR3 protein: CASSLSSRPDRYSGANVLTF
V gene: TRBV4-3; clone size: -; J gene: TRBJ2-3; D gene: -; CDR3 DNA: TGCGCCAGCAGCCCGAGGGGTATGGTATCAGATACGCAGTATTTT; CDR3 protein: CASSPRGMVSDTQYF
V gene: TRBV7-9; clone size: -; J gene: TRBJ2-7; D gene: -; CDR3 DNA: TGTGCCAGCAGTAGTGAGGTCTGGGAGCAGTACTTC; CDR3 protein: CASSSEVWEQYF
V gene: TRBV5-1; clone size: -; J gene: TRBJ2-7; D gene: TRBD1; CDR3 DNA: TGCGCCAGCAGCTCCTTCGGACAGGGGCGCGAGCAGTACTTC; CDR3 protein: CASSSFGQGREQYF
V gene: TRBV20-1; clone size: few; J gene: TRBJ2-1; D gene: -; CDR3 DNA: TGCAGTGCTAAGGCGGCAGGGAGTCATGAGCAGTTCTTC; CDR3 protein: CSAKAAGSHEQFF
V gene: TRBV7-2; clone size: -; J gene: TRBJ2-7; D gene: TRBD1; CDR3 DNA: TGTGCCAGCAGCTTCGGGACAGGTGCCACCTACGAGCAGTACTTC; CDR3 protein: CASSFGTGATYEQYF
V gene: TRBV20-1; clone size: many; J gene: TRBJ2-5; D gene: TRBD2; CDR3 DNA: TGCAGCGCTCGGACTAGCGGACAAGAGACCCAGTACTTC; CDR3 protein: CSARTSGQETQYF
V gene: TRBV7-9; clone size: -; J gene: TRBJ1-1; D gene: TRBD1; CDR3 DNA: TGTGCCAGCAGCCCACATGCCGGGACAGGGGCCACTGAAGCTTTCTTT; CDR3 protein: CASSPHAGTGATEAFF
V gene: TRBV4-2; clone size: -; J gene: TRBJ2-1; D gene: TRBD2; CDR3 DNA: TGTGCCATCGGCCCGCGGTCCGGACTGGGGAGGGATGAGCAGTTCTTC; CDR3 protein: CAIGPRSGLGRDEQFF
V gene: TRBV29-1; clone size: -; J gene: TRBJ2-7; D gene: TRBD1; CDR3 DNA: TGCAGCGTTGAAGGTTCATCGGGGACAGGGGGCTACGAGCAGTACTTC; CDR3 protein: CSVEGSSGTGGYEQYF
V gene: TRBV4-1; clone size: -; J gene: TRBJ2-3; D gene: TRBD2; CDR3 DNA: TGCGCCAGCAGCCGAGACATGGCCGAGACTAGCGGATACACAGATACGCAGTATTTT; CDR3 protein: CASSRDMAETSGYTDTQYF
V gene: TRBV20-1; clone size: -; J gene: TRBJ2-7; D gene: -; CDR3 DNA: TGCAGTGCACCCCCCGGGATAGGGGGTTCTGAGCAGTACTTC; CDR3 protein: CSAPPGIGGSEQYF
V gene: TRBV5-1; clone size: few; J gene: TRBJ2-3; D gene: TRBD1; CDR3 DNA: TGCGCCAGCAGCCCGGGACAGTGGCGCACAGATACGCAGTATTTT; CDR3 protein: CASSPGQWRTDTQYF
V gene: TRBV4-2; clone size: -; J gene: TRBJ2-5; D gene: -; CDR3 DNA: TGTGCCAGCAGCCAAGATTTGTTGAGGGGGGGAGGAGAGACCCAGTACTTC; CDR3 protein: CASSQDLLRGGGETQYF
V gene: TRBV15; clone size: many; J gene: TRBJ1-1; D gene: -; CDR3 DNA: TGTGCCACCAGCAGACCCCGGGGGCGAGATACTGAAGCTTTCTTT; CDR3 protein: CATSRPRGRDTEAFF
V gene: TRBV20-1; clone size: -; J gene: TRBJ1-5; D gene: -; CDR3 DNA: TGCAGTGCTAGAGGCGCAGGGGGCAATCAGCCCCAGCATTTT; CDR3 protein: CSARGAGGNQPQHF
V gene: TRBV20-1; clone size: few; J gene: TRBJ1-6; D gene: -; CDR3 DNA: TGCAGTGCTTACAGGAGGGTCGTCGGAACACCCCTCCACTTT; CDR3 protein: CSAYRRVVGTPLHF
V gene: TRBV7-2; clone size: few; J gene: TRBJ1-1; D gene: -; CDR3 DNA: TGTGCCAGCAGCCTATACAGTGAAGCTTTCTTT; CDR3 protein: CASSLYSEAFF
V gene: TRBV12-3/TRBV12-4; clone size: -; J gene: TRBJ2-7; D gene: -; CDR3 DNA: TGTGCCAGCAGTTGGACCATGGATTACGAGCAGTACTTC; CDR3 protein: CASSWTMDYEQYF
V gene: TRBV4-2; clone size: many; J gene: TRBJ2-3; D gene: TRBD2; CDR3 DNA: TGTGCCAGCAGCCAAGTACTAGCGGGAGAAGATACGCAGTATTTT; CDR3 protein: CASSQVLAGEDTQYF